What follows describes a single T cell receptor (beta chain). The antigen remains undetermined. This sample was taken from a study of cytomegalovirus exposure and HLA in healthy donors. Study-level findings and limits: TRBV6-2, TRBV6-3 and other indistinguishable V segments were excluded. A later analysis found TCR association rates differed by HLA locus, highest for DRB1 and lowest for HLA-C. Later, an analysis showed that TCR beta chains associated with HLA were more clonally expanded than others that were equally common.

This CDR3 spans 16 amino acids. V lost 3 bases, J lost 7 bases, and 14 bases stayed unmatched. CDR1 and CDR2 (germline): SGDLS, YYNGEE. Primers included in the PCR were 60 Vbeta and 13 Jbeta primers. Produced via immunoSEQ multiplex PCR; TCRdb's table is partial and in-frame only. The sample contains about 190,000 clones, 81% of which appear only once. The V and J genes are TRBV9 and TRBJ2-5; 8 positions agree with TRBD2. The clonotype comes from a man aged 45-65 years in good health and CMV-seronegative. Input material: PBMCs. The CDR3, as DNA: TGTGCCAGCAGCGCTCTCTCGCGGGGGGCCGAGGGGACCCAGTACTTC. This translates into CASSALSRGAEGTQYF.